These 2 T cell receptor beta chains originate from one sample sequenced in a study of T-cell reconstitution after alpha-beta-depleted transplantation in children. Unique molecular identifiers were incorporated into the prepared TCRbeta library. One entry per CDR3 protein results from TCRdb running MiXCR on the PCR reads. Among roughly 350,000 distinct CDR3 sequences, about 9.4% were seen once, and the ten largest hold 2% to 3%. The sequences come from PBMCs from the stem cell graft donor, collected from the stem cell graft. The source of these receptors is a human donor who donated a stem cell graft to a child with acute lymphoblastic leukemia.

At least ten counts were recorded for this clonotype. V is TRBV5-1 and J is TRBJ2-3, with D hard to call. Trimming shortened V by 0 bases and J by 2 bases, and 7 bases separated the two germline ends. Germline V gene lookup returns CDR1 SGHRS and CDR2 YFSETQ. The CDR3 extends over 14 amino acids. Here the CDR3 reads CASSLEYHTDTQYF. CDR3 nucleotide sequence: TGCGCCAGCAGCTTGGAGTACCACACAGATACGCAGTATTTT. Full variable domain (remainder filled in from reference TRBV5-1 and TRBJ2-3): KAGVTQTPRYLIKTRGQQVTLSCSPISGHRSVSWYQQTPGQGLQFLFEYFSETQRNKGNFPGRFSGRQFSNSRSEMNVSTLELGDSALYLCASSLEYHTDTQYFGPGTRLTVL.

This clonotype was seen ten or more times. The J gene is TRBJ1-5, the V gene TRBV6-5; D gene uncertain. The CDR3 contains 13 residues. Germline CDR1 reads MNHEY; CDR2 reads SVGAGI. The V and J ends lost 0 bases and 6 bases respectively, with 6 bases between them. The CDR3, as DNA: TGTGCCAGCAGTTACTCCACGGGTCAGCCCCAGCATTTT. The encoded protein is CASSYSTGQPQHF.